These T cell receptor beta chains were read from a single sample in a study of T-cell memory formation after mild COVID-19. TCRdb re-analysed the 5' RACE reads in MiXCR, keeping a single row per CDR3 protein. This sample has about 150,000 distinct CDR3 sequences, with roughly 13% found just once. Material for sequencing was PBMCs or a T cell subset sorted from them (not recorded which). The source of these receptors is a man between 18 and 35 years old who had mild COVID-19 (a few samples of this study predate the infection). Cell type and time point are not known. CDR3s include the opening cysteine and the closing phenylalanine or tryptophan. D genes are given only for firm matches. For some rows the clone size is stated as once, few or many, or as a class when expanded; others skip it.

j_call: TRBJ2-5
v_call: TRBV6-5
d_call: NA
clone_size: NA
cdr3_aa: CASSPLGLRETQYF
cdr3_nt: TGTGCCAGCAGCCCTTTGGGCTTACGAGAGACCCAGTACTTC

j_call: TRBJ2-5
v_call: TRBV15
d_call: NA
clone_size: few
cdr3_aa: CATSKGPQETQYF
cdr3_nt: TGTGCCACCAGCAAGGGACCGCAAGAGACCCAGTACTTC

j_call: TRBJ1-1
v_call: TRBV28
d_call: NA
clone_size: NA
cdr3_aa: CASEYLLNTEAFF
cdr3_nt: TGTGCCAGCGAGTATCTTCTGAACACTGAAGCTTTCTTT

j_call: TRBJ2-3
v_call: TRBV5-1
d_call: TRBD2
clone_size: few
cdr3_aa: CASSFMPSGTSTDTQYF
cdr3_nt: TGCGCCAGCAGCTTCATGCCTAGCGGGACTAGCACAGATACGCAGTATTTT

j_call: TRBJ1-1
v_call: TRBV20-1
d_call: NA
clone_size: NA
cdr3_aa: CSARLRGTEAFF
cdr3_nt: TGCAGTGCTAGGCTTCGAGGAACTGAAGCTTTCTTT

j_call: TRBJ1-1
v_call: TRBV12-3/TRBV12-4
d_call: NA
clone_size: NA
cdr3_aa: CASSSLRGTEAFF
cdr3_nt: TGTGCCAGCAGTTCTTTACGAGGCACTGAAGCTTTCTTT

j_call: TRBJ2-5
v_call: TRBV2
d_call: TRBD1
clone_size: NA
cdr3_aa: CASSRESGTEEAQYF
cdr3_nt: TGTGCCAGCAGTCGCGAATCCGGGACAGAAGAGGCCCAGTACTTC

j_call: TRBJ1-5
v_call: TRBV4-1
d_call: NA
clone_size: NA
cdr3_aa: CASSLRGSWFRGNQPQHF
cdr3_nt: TGCGCCAGCAGCCTTAGGGGCAGTTGGTTCCGGGGCAATCAGCCCCAGCATTTT

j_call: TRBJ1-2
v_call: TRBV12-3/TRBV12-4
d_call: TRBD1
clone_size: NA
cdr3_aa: CASSPDRAGYTF
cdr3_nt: TGTGCCAGCAGTCCGGACAGGGCCGGCTACACCTTC

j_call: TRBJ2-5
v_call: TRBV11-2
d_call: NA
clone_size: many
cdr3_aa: CASSWRTTQETQYF
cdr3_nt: TGTGCCAGCAGCTGGAGGACCACCCAAGAGACCCAGTACTTC

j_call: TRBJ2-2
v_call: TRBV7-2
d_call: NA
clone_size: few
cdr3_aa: CASRPEISTGELFF
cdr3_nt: TGTGCCAGCCGACCCGAAATTTCCACCGGGGAGCTGTTTTTT

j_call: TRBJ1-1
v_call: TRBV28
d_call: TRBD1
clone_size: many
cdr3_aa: CASRVTGTGGLSTEAFF
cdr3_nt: TGTGCCAGCCGAGTTACCGGGACAGGGGGACTTTCAACTGAAGCTTTCTTT

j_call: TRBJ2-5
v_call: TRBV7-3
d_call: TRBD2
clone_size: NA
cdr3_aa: CASSFSGGARETQYF
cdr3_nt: TGTGCCAGCAGCTTTAGCGGGGGGGCTCGGGAGACCCAGTACTTC

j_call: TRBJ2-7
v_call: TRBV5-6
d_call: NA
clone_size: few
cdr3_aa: CASSLVESPPYEQYF
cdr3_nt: TGTGCCAGCAGCTTGGTAGAGTCCCCCCCCTACGAGCAGTACTTC

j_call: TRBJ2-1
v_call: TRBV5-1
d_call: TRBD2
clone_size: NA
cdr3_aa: CASSPGLAASYNEQFF
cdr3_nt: TGCGCCAGCAGCCCGGGACTAGCGGCCTCCTACAATGAGCAGTTCTTC

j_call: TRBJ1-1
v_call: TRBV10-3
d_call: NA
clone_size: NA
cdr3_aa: CAISVRQGTNTEAFF
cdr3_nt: TGTGCCATCAGTGTTCGTCAGGGGACGAACACTGAAGCTTTCTTT

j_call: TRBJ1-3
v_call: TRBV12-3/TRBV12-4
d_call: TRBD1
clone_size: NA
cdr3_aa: CASSPDRGRGNTIYF
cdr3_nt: TGTGCCAGCAGTCCGGACAGGGGGCGAGGAAACACCATATATTTT

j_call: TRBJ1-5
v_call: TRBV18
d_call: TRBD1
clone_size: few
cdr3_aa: CASSLDRAVGQPQHF
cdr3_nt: TGTGCCAGCTCACTGGACAGGGCGGTTGGGCAGCCCCAGCATTTT

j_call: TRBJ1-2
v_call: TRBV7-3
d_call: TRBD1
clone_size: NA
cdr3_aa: CASSPGQGLGYTF
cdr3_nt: TGTGCCAGCAGCCCGGGACAGGGTCTTGGGTACACCTTC

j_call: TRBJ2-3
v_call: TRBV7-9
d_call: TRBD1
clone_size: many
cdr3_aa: CASSLQGESTDTQYF
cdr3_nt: TGTGCCAGCAGCTTGCAGGGGGAAAGCACAGATACGCAGTATTTT

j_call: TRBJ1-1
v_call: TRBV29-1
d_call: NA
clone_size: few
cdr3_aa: CSVQRVTEAFF
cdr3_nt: TGCAGCGTCCAAAGGGTCACTGAAGCTTTCTTT

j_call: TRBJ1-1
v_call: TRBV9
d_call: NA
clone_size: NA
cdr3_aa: CASSVGGGQGTEAFF
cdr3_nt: TGTGCCAGCAGCGTTGGGGGTGGGCAAGGGACTGAAGCTTTCTTT

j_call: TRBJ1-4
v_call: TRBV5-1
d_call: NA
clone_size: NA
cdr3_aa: CASSVGYNEKLFF
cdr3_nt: TGCGCCAGCAGTGTAGGGTATAATGAAAAACTGTTTTTT

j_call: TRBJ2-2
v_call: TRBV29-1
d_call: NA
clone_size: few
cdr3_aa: CSVLDSFGIAGELFF
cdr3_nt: TGCAGCGTATTAGACTCTTTTGGGATTGCCGGGGAGCTGTTTTTT

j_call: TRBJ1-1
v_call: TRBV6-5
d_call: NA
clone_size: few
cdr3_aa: CASNNRVDTEAFF
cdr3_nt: TGTGCCAGCAACAACAGGGTGGACACTGAAGCTTTCTTT

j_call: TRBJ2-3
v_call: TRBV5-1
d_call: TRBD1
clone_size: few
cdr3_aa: CASSEQGAGDTQYF
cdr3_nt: TGCGCCAGCAGTGAACAGGGGGCGGGAGATACGCAGTATTTT

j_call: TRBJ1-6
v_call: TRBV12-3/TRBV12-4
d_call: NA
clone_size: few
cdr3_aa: CASRAGGHSYNSPLHF
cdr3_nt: TGTGCCAGCAGGGCCGGTGGGCACTCCTATAATTCACCCCTCCACTTT

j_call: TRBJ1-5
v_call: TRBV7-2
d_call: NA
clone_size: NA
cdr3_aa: CASSLGFANQPQHF
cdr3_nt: TGTGCCAGCAGCTTAGGTTTTGCCAATCAGCCCCAGCATTTT

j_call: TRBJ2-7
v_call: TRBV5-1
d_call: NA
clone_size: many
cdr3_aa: CASRPGTRYEQYF
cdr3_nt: TGCGCCAGCCGCCCAGGGACCCGCTACGAGCAGTACTTC

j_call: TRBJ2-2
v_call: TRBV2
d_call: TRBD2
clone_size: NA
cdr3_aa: CASRAPSGGASTGELFF
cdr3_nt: TGTGCCAGCAGGGCGCCGAGCGGGGGGGCGTCCACCGGGGAGCTGTTTTTT

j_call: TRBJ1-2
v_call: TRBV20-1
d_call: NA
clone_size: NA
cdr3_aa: CSARRGDDGYTF
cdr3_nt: TGCAGTGCTCGACGAGGGGACGATGGCTACACCTTC

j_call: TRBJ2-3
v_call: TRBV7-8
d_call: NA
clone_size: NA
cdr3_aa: CASSLGFAGAGDTQYF
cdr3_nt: TGTGCCAGCAGCTTAGGATTCGCAGGGGCCGGGGATACGCAGTATTTT

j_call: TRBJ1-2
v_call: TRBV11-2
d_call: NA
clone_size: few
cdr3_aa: CASSLNKYGYTF
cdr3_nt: TGTGCCAGCAGCTTAAATAAGTATGGCTACACCTTC

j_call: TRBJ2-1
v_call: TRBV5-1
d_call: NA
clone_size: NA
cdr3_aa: CASTFTRDYNEQFF
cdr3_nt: TGCGCCAGCACTTTTACTAGGGACTACAATGAGCAGTTCTTC

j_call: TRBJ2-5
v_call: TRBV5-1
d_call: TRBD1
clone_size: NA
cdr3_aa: CASSPGTAVLETQYF
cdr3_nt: TGCGCCAGCAGCCCCGGGACAGCGGTCCTAGAGACCCAGTACTTC

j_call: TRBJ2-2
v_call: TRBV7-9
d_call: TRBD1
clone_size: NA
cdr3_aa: CASRPGQGVGTGELFF
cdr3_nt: TGTGCCAGCAGACCGGGACAGGGGGTAGGCACCGGGGAGCTGTTTTTT

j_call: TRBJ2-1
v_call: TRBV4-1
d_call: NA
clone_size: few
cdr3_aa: CASSPTRARAPYNEQFF
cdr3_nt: TGCGCCAGCAGCCCCACCCGGGCGCGAGCCCCCTACAATGAGCAGTTCTTC

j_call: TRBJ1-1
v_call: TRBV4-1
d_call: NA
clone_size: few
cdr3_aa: CASSQRDYYEAFF
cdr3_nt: TGCGCCAGCAGCCAACGCGACTACTATGAAGCTTTCTTT

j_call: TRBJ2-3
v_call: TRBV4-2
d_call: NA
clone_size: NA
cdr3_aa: CASSQGDLGTDTQYF
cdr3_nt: TGTGCCAGCAGCCAAGGGGATTTAGGCACAGATACGCAGTATTTT

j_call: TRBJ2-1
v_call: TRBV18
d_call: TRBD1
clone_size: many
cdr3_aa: CASSDRDNEQFF
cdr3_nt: TGTGCCAGCTCTGACAGGGACAATGAGCAGTTCTTC

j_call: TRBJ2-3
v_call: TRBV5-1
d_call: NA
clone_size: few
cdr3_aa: CASSLATEDTQYF
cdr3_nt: TGCGCCAGCAGCTTGGCAACTGAGGATACGCAGTATTTT

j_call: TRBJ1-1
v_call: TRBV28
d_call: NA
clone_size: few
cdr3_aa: CASSPGSGRGTEAFF
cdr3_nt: TGTGCCAGCAGTCCCGGTTCTGGCAGGGGCACTGAAGCTTTCTTT

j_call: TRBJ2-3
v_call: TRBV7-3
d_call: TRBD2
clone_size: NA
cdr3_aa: CASSPNGLAGYPDTQYF
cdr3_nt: TGTGCCAGCAGCCCGAACGGACTAGCGGGGTACCCAGATACGCAGTATTTT

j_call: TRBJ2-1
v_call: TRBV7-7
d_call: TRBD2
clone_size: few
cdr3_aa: CASSVSGGYNEQFF
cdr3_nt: TGTGCTAGCAGCGTAAGCGGGGGTTACAATGAGCAGTTCTTC

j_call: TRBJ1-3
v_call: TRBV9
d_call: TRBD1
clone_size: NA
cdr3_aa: CASSVGQGFSGNTIYF
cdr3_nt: TGTGCCAGCAGCGTGGGACAGGGGTTCTCTGGAAACACCATATATTTT

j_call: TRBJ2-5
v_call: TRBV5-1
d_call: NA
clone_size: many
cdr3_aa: CASSLGRVETQYF
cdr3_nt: TGTGCCAGCAGCCTGGGACGTGTGGAGACCCAGTACTTC

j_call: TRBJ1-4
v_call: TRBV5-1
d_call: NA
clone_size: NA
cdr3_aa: CASRLQVTNEKLFF
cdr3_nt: TGCGCCAGCAGACTACAGGTGACTAATGAAAAACTGTTTTTT

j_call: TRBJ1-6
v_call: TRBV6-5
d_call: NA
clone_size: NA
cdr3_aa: CRRWMGGAPLHF
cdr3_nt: TGTCGCCGTTGGATGGGGGGAGCACCCCTCCACTTT

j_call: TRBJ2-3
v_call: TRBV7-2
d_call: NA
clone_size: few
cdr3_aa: CASSRLRDDTQYF
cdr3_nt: TGTGCCAGCAGCCGACTTCGGGACGATACGCAGTATTTT

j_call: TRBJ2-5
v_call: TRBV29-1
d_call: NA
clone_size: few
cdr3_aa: CSVVEGAGETQYF
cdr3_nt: TGCAGCGTTGTGGAGGGGGCCGGAGAGACCCAGTACTTC

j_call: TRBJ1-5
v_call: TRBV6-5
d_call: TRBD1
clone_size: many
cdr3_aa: CASSYRGTGGQPQHF
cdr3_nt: TGTGCCAGCAGTTACAGGGGGACAGGTGGGCAGCCCCAGCATTTT

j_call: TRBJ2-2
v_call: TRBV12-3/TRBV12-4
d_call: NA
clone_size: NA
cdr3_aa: CASSFLGNTGELFF
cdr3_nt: TGTGCCAGCAGTTTTCTGGGAAACACCGGGGAGCTGTTTTTT

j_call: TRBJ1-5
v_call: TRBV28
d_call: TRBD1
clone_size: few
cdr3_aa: CASSFPGSGGISNQPQHF
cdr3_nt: TGTGCCAGCAGTTTCCCCGGGTCAGGGGGCATCTCCAATCAGCCCCAGCATTTT

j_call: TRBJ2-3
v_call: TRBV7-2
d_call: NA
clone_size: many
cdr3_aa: CASSPGQTDTQYF
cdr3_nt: TGTGCCAGCAGCCCCGGACAGACAGATACGCAGTATTTT